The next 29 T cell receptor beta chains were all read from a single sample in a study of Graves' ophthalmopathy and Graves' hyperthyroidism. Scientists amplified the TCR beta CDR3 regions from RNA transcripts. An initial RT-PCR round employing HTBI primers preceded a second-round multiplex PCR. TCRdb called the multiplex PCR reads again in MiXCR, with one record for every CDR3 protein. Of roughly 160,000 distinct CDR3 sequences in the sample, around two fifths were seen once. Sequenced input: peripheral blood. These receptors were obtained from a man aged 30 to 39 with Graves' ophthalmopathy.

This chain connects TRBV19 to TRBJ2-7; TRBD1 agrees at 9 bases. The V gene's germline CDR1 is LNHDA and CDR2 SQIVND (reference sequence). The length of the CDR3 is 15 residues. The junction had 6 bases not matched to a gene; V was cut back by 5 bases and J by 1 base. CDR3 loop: CASSPGTGNSYEQYF. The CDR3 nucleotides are TGTGCCAGTAGTCCCGGGACAGGGAATTCCTACGAGCAGTACTTC.

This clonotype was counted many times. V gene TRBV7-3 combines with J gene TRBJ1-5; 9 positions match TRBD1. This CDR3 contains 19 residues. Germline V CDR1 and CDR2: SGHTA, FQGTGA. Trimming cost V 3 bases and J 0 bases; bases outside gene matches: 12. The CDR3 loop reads CASSLWTGEETYSNQPQHF. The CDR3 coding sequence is TGTGCCAGCAGCTTGTGGACAGGGGAGGAAACCTATAGCAATCAGCCCCAGCATTTT.

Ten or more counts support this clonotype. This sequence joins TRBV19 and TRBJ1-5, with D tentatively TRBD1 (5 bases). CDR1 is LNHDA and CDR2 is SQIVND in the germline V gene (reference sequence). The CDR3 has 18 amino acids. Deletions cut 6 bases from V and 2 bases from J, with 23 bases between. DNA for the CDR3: TGTGCCAGTAGCCTAAACCTCCAGGGCTTAGGGGGCAATCAGCCCCAGCATTTT. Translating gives CASSLNLQGLGGNQPQHF.

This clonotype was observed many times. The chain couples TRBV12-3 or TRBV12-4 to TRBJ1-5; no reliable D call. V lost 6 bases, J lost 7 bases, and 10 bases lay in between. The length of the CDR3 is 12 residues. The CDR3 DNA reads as TGTGCCAGCAGCTCAGACTCACAGCCCCAGCATTTT. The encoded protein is CASSSDSQPQHF.

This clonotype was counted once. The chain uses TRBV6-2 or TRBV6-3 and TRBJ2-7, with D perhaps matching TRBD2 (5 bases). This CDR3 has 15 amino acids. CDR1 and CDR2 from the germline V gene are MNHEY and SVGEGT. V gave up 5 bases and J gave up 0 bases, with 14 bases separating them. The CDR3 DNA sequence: TGTGCCAGCAGTGATAAAGCGGATAGCTCCTACGAGCAGTACTTC. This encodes CASSDKADSSYEQYF.

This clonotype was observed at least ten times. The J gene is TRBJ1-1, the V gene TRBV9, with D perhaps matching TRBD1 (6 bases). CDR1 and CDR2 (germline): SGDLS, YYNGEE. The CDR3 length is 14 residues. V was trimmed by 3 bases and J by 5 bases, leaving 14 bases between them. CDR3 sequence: CASSDRVFGTEAFF. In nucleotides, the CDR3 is TGTGCCAGCAGCGACAGGGTTTTTGGTACTGAAGCTTTCTTT.

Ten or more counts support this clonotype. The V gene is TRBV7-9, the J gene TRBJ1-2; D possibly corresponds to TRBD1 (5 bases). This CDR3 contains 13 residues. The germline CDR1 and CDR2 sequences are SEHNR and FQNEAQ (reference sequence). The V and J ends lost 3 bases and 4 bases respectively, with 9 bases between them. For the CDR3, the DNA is TGTGCCAGCAGCTTGGGACCTCGCTATGGCTACACCTTC. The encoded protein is CASSLGPRYGYTF.

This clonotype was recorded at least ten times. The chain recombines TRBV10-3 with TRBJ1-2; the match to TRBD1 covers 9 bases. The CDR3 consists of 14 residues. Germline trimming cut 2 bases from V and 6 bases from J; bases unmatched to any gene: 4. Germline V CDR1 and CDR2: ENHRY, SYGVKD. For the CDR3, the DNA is TGTGCCATCAGTGAGACGGACAGGGGCAATGGCTACACCTTC. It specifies CAISETDRGNGYTF.

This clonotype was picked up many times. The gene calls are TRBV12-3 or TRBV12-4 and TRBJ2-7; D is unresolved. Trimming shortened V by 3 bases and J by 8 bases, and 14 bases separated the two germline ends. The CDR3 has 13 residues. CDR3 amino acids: CASSLSDRPKQYF. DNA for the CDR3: TGTGCCAGCAGTTTGTCGGACCGACCCAAGCAGTACTTC.

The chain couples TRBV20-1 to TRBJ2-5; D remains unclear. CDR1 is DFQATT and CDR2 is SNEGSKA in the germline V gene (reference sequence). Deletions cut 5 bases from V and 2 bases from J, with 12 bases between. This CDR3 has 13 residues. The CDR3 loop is CSAGARVQETQYF. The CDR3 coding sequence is TGCAGTGCTGGTGCTAGAGTACAAGAGACCCAGTACTTC.

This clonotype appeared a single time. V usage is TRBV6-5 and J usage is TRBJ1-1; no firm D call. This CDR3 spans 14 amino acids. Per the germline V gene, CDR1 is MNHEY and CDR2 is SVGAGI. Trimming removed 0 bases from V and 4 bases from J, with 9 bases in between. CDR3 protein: CASSYSTAATEAFF. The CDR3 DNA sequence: TGTGCCAGCAGTTACTCAACAGCGGCCACTGAAGCTTTCTTT.

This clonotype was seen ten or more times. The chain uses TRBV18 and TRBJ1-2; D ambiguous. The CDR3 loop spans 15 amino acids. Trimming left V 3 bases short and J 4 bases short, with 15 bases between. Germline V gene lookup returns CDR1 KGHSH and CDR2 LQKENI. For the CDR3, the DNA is TGTGCCAGCTCACCGGCCCTCTCAAGCGGCTATGGCTACACCTTC. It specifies CASSPALSSGYGYTF.

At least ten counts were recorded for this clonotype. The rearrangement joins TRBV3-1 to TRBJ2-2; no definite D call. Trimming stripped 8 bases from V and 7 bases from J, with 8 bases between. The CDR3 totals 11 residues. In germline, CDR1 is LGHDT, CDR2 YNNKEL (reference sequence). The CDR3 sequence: CASWNGGELFF. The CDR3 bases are TGTGCCAGCTGGAACGGCGGGGAGCTGTTTTTT.

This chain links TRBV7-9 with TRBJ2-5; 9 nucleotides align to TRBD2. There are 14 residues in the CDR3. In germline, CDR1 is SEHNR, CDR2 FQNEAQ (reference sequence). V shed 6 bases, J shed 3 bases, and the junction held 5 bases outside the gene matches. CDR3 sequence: CASRPIAGEETQYF. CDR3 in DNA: TGTGCCAGCAGACCCATAGCGGGAGAAGAGACCCAGTACTTC.

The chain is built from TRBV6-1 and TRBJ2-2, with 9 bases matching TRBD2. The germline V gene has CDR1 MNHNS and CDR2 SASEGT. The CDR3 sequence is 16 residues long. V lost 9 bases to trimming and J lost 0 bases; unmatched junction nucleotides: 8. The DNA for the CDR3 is TGTGCCAGTGGACTAGCGATATTCGCGAACACCGGGGAGCTGTTTTTT. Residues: CASGLAIFANTGELFF.

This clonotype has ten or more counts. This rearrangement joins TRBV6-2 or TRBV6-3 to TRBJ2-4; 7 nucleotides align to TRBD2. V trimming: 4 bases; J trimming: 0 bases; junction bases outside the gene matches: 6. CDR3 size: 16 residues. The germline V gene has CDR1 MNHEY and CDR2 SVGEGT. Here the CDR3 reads CASSFIIAGAKNIQYF. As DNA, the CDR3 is TGTGCCAGCAGTTTTATAATAGCGGGAGCCAAAAACATTCAGTACTTC.

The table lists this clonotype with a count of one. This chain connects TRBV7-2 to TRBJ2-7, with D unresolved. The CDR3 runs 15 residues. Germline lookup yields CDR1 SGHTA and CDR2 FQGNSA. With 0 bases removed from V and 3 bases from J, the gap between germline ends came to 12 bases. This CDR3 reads CASSLAGGSIYEQYF. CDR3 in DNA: TGTGCCAGCAGCTTAGCCGGCGGATCCATCTACGAGCAGTACTTC.

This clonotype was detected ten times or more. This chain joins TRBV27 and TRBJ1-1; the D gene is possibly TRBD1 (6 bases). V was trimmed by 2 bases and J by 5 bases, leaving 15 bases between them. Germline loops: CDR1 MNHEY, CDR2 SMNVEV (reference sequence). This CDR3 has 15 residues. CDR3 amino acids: CASSLVTGRWTEAFF. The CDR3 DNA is TGTGCCAGCAGTTTAGTCACAGGGCGGTGGACTGAAGCTTTCTTT.

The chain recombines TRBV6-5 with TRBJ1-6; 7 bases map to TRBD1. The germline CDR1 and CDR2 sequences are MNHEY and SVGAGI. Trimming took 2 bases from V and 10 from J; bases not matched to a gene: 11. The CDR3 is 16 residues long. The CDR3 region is CASSYSSTTGLSPLHF. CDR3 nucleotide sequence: TGTGCCAGCAGTTACAGTTCCACGACAGGGCTATCACCCCTCCACTTT.

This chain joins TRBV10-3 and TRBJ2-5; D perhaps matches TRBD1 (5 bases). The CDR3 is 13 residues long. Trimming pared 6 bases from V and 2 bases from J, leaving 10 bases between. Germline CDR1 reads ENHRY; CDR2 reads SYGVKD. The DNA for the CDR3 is TGTGCCATCAGCACGACAGCTCAAGAGACCCAGTACTTC. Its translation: CAISTTAQETQYF.

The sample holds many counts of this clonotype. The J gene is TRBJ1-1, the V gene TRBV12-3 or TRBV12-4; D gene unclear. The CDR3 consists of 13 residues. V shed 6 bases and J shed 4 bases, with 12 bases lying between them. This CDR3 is CASSPLGSTEAFF. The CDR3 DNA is TGTGCCAGCAGCCCCCTAGGGAGCACTGAAGCTTTCTTT.

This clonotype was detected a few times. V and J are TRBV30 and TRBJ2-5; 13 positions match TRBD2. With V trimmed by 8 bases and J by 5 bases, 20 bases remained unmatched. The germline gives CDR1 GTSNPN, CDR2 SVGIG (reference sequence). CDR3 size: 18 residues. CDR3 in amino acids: CAARPPKLAGGPRETQYF. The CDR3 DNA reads TGTGCCGCCCGCCCACCCAAACTAGCGGGAGGGCCTAGGGAGACCCAGTACTTC.

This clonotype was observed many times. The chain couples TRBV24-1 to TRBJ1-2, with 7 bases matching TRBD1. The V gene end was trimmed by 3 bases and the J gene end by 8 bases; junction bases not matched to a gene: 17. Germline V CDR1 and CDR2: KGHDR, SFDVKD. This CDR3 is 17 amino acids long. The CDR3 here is CATSDNSIRDSNRGYTF. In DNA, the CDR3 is TGTGCCACCAGTGATAATAGCATCCGGGACAGTAATCGGGGCTACACCTTC.

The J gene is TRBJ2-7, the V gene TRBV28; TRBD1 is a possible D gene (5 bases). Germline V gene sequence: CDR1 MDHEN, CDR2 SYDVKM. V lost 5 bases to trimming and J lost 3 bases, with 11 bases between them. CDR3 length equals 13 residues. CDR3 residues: CASSPAGFYEQYF. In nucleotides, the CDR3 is TGTGCCAGCAGTCCGGCAGGGTTCTACGAGCAGTACTTC.

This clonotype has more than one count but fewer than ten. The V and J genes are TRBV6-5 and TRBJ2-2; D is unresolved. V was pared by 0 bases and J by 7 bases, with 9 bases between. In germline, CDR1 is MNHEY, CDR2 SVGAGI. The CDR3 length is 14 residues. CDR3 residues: CASSYSSGRGELFF. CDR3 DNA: TGTGCCAGCAGTTACTCGAGTGGTCGCGGGGAGCTGTTTTTT.

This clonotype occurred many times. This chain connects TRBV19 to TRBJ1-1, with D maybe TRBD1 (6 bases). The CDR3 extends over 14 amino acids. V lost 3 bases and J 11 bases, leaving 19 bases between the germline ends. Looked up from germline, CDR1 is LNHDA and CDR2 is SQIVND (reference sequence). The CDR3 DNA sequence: TGTGCCAGTAGTATTGGGGGGGCTTCGGCGGGGGCTTTCTTT. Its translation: CASSIGGASAGAFF.

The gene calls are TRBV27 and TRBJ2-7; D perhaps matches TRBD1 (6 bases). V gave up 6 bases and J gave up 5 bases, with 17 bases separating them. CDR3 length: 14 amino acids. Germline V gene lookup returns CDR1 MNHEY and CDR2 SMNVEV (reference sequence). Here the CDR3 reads CASSRTVPGHEQYF. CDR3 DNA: TGTGCCAGCAGCCGGACAGTACCCGGCCACGAGCAGTACTTC.

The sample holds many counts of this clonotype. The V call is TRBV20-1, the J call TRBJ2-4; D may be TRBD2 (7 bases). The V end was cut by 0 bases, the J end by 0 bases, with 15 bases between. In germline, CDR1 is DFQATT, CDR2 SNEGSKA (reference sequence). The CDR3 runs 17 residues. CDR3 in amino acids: CSARDSGRGLAKNIQYF. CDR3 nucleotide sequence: TGCAGTGCTAGAGATTCCGGGCGGGGGCTAGCCAAAAACATTCAGTACTTC.

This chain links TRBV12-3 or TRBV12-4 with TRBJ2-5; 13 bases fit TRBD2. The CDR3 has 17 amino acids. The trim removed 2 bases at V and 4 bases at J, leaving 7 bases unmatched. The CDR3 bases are TGTGCCAGCAGTTTATCCCGACTAGCGGGAGGACGAGAGACCCAGTACTTC. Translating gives CASSLSRLAGGRETQYF.